This T cell receptor beta chain was identified during a study of identical twins. This CDR3 region has 16 residues. The V gene lost 1 base and the J gene lost 2 bases, with 15 bases spanning the gap. Germline loops: CDR1 SGHTA, CDR2 FQGNSA. Ten or more counts support this clonotype. TCRdb reprocessed the 5' RACE reads with MiXCR, giving one entry per CDR3 protein. Among approximately 700,000 distinct CDR3 sequences listed, around 6% were seen once. The material sequenced was naive T cells sorted from blood. V and J are TRBV7-2 and TRBJ2-7, with D tentatively TRBD1 (5 bases). This sequence originates from a man aged 18 to 29 in good health. The CDR3: CASSLVTGHKAYEQYF. The DNA for the CDR3 is TGTGCCAGCAGCTTAGTTACTGGACACAAGGCCTACGAGCAGTACTTC.